Listed here is a single T cell receptor beta chain. Its antigen is still unknown. Germline V gene sequence: CDR1 SGHDN, CDR2 FVKESK. CDR3 length: 15 amino acids. V lost 2 bases and J 7 bases, leaving 18 bases between the germline ends. The primer mix had 60 Vbeta and 13 Jbeta primers. The table came from immunoSEQ multiplex PCR; TCRdb's copy has only in-frame clones and leaves some out. The table lists some 75,000 clones. These data originate in a study of cytomegalovirus exposure and HLA in healthy donors. Whole-study findings and limits: In a later analysis, at a false discovery rate of 0.05, 15,000 to 20,000 TCR beta sequences matched HLA alleles. Apart from CMV serostatus, no immune exposure information was available. For presence/absence analyses, sequencing depth was assumed to be roughly uniform across donors.

This chain joins TRBV14 and TRBJ2-7; tentatively, D is TRBD2 (5 bases). The sequence derives from a boy younger than 18 in good health and CMV-seronegative. The source material was PBMCs. The DNA for the CDR3 is TGTGCCAGCAGCCAAACTAGGACTGGATTAGAAGAGCAGTACTTC. Translated, it gives CASSQTRTGLEEQYF.